These T cell receptor beta chains were read from a single sample in a study of shared T cell receptors in the human thymus. Method: immunoSEQ multiplex PCR; TCRdb's copy keeps in-frame clones and lacks some. The sample includes hundreds of thousands of clones, just under 95% seen only once; the top ten take roughly 0.021%. Sequencing was done on a sample of thymocytes. These TCRs come from a human donor. Each CDR3 is given with its conserved first and last residue. D genes are given only for firm matches. Size is omitted from some rows. Given values are once, few, many or a class for expanded clones.

v_call: TRBV28; j_call: TRBJ1-5; clone_size: -; d_call: TRBD1; cdr3_nt: TGTGCCAGCAGTTTAATGCGGACAGGGAGGTATCGTCAGCCCCAGCATTTT; cdr3_aa: CASSLMRTGRYRQPQHF
v_call: TRBV27; j_call: TRBJ2-2; clone_size: -; d_call: TRBD2; cdr3_nt: TGTGCCAGCAGTCCTCTAGCGGGAAGTACCGGGGAGCTGTTTTTT; cdr3_aa: CASSPLAGSTGELFF
v_call: TRBV4-1; j_call: TRBJ2-3; clone_size: -; d_call: -; cdr3_nt: TGCGCCAGCAGCCAAGATGAGGGGGATTTCAGGAAAGATACGCAGTATTTT; cdr3_aa: CASSQDEGDFRKDTQYF
v_call: TRBV27; j_call: TRBJ1-5; clone_size: -; d_call: TRBD1; cdr3_nt: TGTGCCAGCAGTCTGGGACAGGAGAGCAATCAGCCCCAGCATTTT; cdr3_aa: CASSLGQESNQPQHF
v_call: TRBV27; j_call: TRBJ1-1; clone_size: -; d_call: TRBD1; cdr3_nt: TGTGCCAGCAGTTGGGGACAGACAGACACTGAAGCTTTCTTT; cdr3_aa: CASSWGQTDTEAFF
v_call: TRBV27; j_call: TRBJ2-1; clone_size: -; d_call: -; cdr3_nt: TGTGCCAGCACCCCGACAGAGCCGAAAAACGCCTACAATGAGCAGTTCTTC; cdr3_aa: CASTPTEPKNAYNEQFF
v_call: TRBV7-9; j_call: TRBJ1-2; clone_size: -; d_call: -; cdr3_nt: TGTGCCAGCAGCTTAGGACAGCATGGCTACACCTTC; cdr3_aa: CASSLGQHGYTF
v_call: TRBV18; j_call: TRBJ1-1; clone_size: -; d_call: -; cdr3_nt: TGTGCCAGCTCAACCCCTTCGACAGAGCAGGAGAACACTGAAGCTTTCTTT; cdr3_aa: CASSTPSTEQENTEAFF
v_call: TRBV2; j_call: TRBJ2-3; clone_size: -; d_call: -; cdr3_nt: TGTGCCAGCAGTGGGGAACCCGCAGATACGCAGTATTTT; cdr3_aa: CASSGEPADTQYF
v_call: TRBV5-1; j_call: TRBJ2-7; clone_size: -; d_call: -; cdr3_nt: TGCGCCAGCAGCTTGGCCGTAGGTGCTAATAGGGTTACCTACGAGCAGTACTTC; cdr3_aa: CASSLAVGANRVTYEQYF
v_call: TRBV13; j_call: TRBJ2-1; clone_size: few; d_call: TRBD2; cdr3_nt: TGTGCCAGCAGCCCATCTAGCGGGAGTCCCTACAATGAGCAGTTCTTC; cdr3_aa: CASSPSSGSPYNEQFF
v_call: TRBV7-3; j_call: TRBJ1-3; clone_size: few; d_call: -; cdr3_nt: TGTGCCAGCAGCTCCTGCGGGGGTACCGGAAACACCATATATTTT; cdr3_aa: CASSSCGGTGNTIYF
v_call: TRBV5-4; j_call: TRBJ2-3; clone_size: -; d_call: TRBD2; cdr3_nt: TGTGCCAGCAGCGGGCCGGGACTAGCGGGAGTGGGAAGCACAGATACGCAGTATTTT; cdr3_aa: CASSGPGLAGVGSTDTQYF
v_call: TRBV27; j_call: TRBJ2-3; clone_size: -; d_call: -; cdr3_nt: TGTGCCAGCAGTTCCGACTCGGGTGGCGGGAGCACAGATACGCAGTATTTT; cdr3_aa: CASSSDSGGGSTDTQYF
v_call: TRBV9; j_call: TRBJ2-1; clone_size: -; d_call: -; cdr3_nt: TGTGCCAGCAGCCAGTACAATGAGCAGTTCTTC; cdr3_aa: CASSQYNEQFF
v_call: TRBV27; j_call: TRBJ1-2; clone_size: once; d_call: -; cdr3_nt: TGTGCCAGCAGTTTTCAGGGGCTAGAGTATGGCTACACCTTC; cdr3_aa: CASSFQGLEYGYTF
v_call: TRBV27; j_call: TRBJ1-5; clone_size: -; d_call: -; cdr3_nt: TGTGCCAGCAGTTTATGTCAGCCCCAGCATTTT; cdr3_aa: CASSLCQPQHF
v_call: TRBV29-1; j_call: TRBJ1-1; clone_size: once; d_call: TRBD1; cdr3_nt: TGCAGCGTAACAGCTCGACATCGGGACAGGGGCCTGAACACTGAAGCTTTCTTT; cdr3_aa: CSVTARHRDRGLNTEAFF
v_call: TRBV5-1; j_call: TRBJ2-5; clone_size: -; d_call: -; cdr3_nt: TGCGCCAGCAAGTGGTTTAGGACAGACCAAGAGACCCAGTACTTC; cdr3_aa: CASKWFRTDQETQYF
v_call: TRBV5-6; j_call: TRBJ2-1; clone_size: -; d_call: -; cdr3_nt: TGTGCCAGCAGCTTGGCCACGGCCCCCGGGTACAATGAGCAGTTCTTC; cdr3_aa: CASSLATAPGYNEQFF
v_call: TRBV14; j_call: TRBJ2-1; clone_size: -; d_call: TRBD1; cdr3_nt: TGTGCCAGCAGCCCTAGACAGGGGAAAACCTACAATGAGCAGTTCTTC; cdr3_aa: CASSPRQGKTYNEQFF
v_call: TRBV7-2; j_call: TRBJ2-3; clone_size: -; d_call: -; cdr3_nt: TGTGCCAGCAGCTTCCCCGGGAAAGGCACAGATACGCAGTATTTT; cdr3_aa: CASSFPGKGTDTQYF
v_call: TRBV6-4; j_call: TRBJ2-3; clone_size: -; d_call: TRBD2; cdr3_nt: TGTGCCAGCAGTGCCTCTAGCGGACGCACAGATACGCAGTATTTT; cdr3_aa: CASSASSGRTDTQYF